This T cell receptor (beta chain) was sequenced during a study of Graves' ophthalmopathy and Graves' hyperthyroidism. About the research overall: Before any treatment was given, at initial diagnosis, peripheral blood was collected.

Other autoimmune diseases, uncontrolled infections, pregnancy or lactation excluded patients from enrollment. Amplification of TCR beta CDR3 regions used RNA transcripts. Amplification began with first-round RT-PCR using HTBI primers, then second-round multiplex PCR was performed. TCRdb reprocessed the multiplex PCR reads with MiXCR, giving one entry per CDR3 protein. The sample contains around 36,000 distinct CDR3 sequences, approximately 53% of which appear only once. Looked up from germline, CDR1 is SQVTM and CDR2 is ANQGSEA. The CDR3 covers 11 residues. The study's findings and limits: Blood contained most expanded thyroid clonotypes exceeding 0.001 frequency.

This clonotype has a single count. Antigen unknown. One end of the junction is discordant with germline, which a read error may explain. Material: peripheral blood. The chain carries TRBV29-1 and TRBJ1-1, with 7 bases matching TRBD1. This TCR derives from an adult woman with stable Graves' hyperthyroidism. The CDR3 DNA reads as TGCAGCGTTGCGGGGGGCAGGGGGACCCACTTT. Protein product: CSVAGGRGTHF.